A single count supports the clone carrying this T cell receptor (beta chain). What it binds is not known. Every patient had mismatch repair deficiency by PCR or immunohistochemistry. TCRs were sequenced from three patients responding to pembrolizumab. Assay: immunoSEQ multiplex PCR; the TCRdb copy retains only in-frame clones and omits some. Among 100,000 to 150,000 clones listed, more than 85% were seen once. These data come from a study of PD-1 blockade in mismatch repair-deficient tumors. Broader study findings: Tumor-resident clones, often undetectable pretreatment in blood, expanded then contracted after pembrolizumab.

The CDR3 has 14 residues. V dropped 3 bases and J dropped 1 base, with 7 bases sitting between them. CDR1 and CDR2 (germline): SGHTA, FQGNSA. The V gene is TRBV7-2, the J gene TRBJ2-1; D gene uncertain. Specimen: peripheral blood, collected 44 weeks after starting pembrolizumab. This receptor was obtained from an adult with mismatch repair-deficient cancer. CDR3 DNA sequence: TGTGCCAGCAGCTTCGTCGGGTCCTACAATGAGCAGTTCTTC. Its translation: CASSFVGSYNEQFF.